The 8 T cell receptor beta chains listed next were all sequenced from one sample in a study of CD8+CD57+ T cells in acquired aplastic anemia. Patients chosen for sequencing had shown CD8+CD57+ cell expansion by flow cytometry. The template for TCR beta VDJ and CDR3 sequence profiling was genomic DNA. A single record per CDR3 protein comes from TCRdb applying MiXCR to the reads. Of a few hundred thousand distinct CDR3 sequences detected, around three fifths appear once; the ten largest clones hold approximately 1.3%. Sequencing was carried out using sorted CD4+, CD8+, or CD8+CD57+ T cells (not recorded which) from PBMCs. The origin of the receptors is a human donor with aplastic anemia.

The chain is built from TRBV12-3 or TRBV12-4 and TRBJ1-2; 10 nucleotides match TRBD1. V lost 4 bases and J lost 8; bases outside the gene matches: 4. The CDR3 is made up of 13 amino acids. CDR3 bases: TGTGCCAGCAGTTCCGACAGGGGGCTCGGCTACACCTTC. Translated, it gives CASSSDRGLGYTF.

This rearrangement joins TRBV12-3 or TRBV12-4 to TRBJ2-3; TRBD2 matches 8 bases. The end of the DNA aligns better with TRBJ2-7, so the J call may be wrong. The CDR3 totals 13 residues. CDR3 sequence: CASSTSGTDTQYF. The CDR3 DNA sequence: TGTGCCAGCAGTACTAGCGGCACAGATACGCAGTACTTC.

In its sample, this clonotype was seen once. The rearrangement joins TRBV19 to TRBJ2-7, with D perhaps matching TRBD1 or TRBD2 (5 bases each). Germline assignment: CDR1 LNHDA and CDR2 SQIVND (reference sequence). The CDR3 is 14 amino acids. Trimming stripped 3 bases from V and 1 base from J, with 10 bases between. CDR3 residues: CASSMGRTSYEQYF. The CDR3 region has the DNA TGTGCCAGTAGTATGGGACGGACGTCCTACGAGCAGTACTTC.

Only a few counts were recorded for this clonotype. This sequence may be a read error, since a much larger clone differs from it by one base. The chain employs TRBV30 and TRBJ1-6; D is unresolved. The CDR3 has 12 amino acids. CDR1 is GTSNPN and CDR2 is SVGIG in the germline V gene (reference sequence). The V end lost 2 bases, the J end lost 10 bases, and 9 bases lay between the germline ends. In DNA form, the CDR3 reads TGTGCCTGGAGTCGGAACGGGTCACCCCTCCACTTT. Its translation is CAWSRNGSPLHF.

The V gene is TRBV6-1, the J gene TRBJ2-7, with D perhaps assigned TRBD1 or TRBD2 (5 bases each). There are 14 residues in the CDR3. In germline, CDR1 is MNHNS, CDR2 SASEGT. Trimming cost V 4 bases and J 3 bases, with 13 bases left between them. CDR3: CASSAGTHYYEQYF. The DNA for the CDR3 is TGTGCCAGCAGTGCTGGGACCCATTACTACGAGCAGTACTTC.

V gene TRBV7-9 combines with J gene TRBJ2-7; D remains unclear. The CDR3 contains 12 residues. Germline V gene data show CDR1 as SEHNR and CDR2 as FQNEAQ (reference sequence). V was shortened by 11 bases and J by 0 bases, with 11 bases between the two germline ends. The CDR3 sequence is CAGSTDSYEQYF. In nucleotides, the CDR3 is TGTGCCGGCTCGACGGACTCCTACGAGCAGTACTTC.

The chain is built from TRBV7-8 and TRBJ1-6, with TRBD1 matching over 8 bases. In germline, CDR1 is SGHVS, CDR2 FQNEAQ. Germline trimming cut 5 bases from V and 10 bases from J; bases unmatched to any gene: 13. The CDR3 is made up of 16 amino acids. The CDR3 is CASSRQGTDVASPLHF. In nucleotides, the CDR3 is TGTGCCAGCAGCAGACAGGGGACAGATGTCGCGTCACCCCTCCACTTT.

The rearrangement uses TRBV5-1 and TRBJ2-7, with TRBD1 as a possible D gene (6 bases). V was trimmed by 1 base and J by 2 bases, leaving 13 bases between them. The CDR3 consists of 15 residues. Germline loops: CDR1 SGHRS, CDR2 YFSETQ. The CDR3 DNA sequence: TGCGCCAGCAGCTTGCGGGACAAGATTCCCTACGAGCAGTACTTC. It is translated as CASSLRDKIPYEQYF. Filled out from reference TRBV5-1 and TRBJ2-7, the complete variable domain reads KAGVTQTPRYLIKTRGQQVTLSCSPISGHRSVSWYQQTPGQGLQFLFEYFSETQRNKGNFPGRFSGRQFSNSRSEMNVSTLELGDSALYLCASSLRDKIPYEQYFGPGTRLTVT.